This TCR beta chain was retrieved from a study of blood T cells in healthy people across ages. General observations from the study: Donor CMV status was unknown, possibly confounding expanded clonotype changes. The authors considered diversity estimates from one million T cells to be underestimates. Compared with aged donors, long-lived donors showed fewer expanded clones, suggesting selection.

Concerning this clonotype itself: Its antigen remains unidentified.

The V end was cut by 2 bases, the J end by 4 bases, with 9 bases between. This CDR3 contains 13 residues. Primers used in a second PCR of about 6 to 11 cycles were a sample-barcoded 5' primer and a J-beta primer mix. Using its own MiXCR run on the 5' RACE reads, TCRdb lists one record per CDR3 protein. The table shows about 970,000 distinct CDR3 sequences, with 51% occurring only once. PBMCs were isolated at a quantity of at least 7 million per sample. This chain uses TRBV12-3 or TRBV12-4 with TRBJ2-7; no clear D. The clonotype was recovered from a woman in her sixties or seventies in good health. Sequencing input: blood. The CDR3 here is CASSLMVGYEQYF. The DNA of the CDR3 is TGTGCCAGCAGTTTAATGGTGGGTTACGAGCAGTACTTC.